One T cell receptor (beta chain) is described in this entry. The sample comes from a study of blood T cell repertoires in COVID-19. Study summary: T cells, B-cell-depleted T cells, or PBMCs provided the cDNA or gDNA that served as material.

The table came from immunoSEQ multiplex PCR; TCRdb's copy has only in-frame clones and leaves some out. The data show about 140,000 clones, roughly four fifths seen once. The sample taken for sequencing was peripheral blood. The receptor was derived from a human donor in a cohort sampled during active COVID-19.

CDR3 protein: CASSYRGPRYSNTEAFF. In DNA, the CDR3 is TGTGCCAGCAGTTATCGAGGGCCTAGATACTCCAACACTGAAGCTTTCTTT. The chain recombines TRBV2 with TRBJ1-1; D unresolved. Trimming took 5 bases from V and 2 from J, leaving 21 bases between them. This CDR3 comprises 17 residues. Germline V gene sequence: CDR1 SNHLY, CDR2 FYNNEI.